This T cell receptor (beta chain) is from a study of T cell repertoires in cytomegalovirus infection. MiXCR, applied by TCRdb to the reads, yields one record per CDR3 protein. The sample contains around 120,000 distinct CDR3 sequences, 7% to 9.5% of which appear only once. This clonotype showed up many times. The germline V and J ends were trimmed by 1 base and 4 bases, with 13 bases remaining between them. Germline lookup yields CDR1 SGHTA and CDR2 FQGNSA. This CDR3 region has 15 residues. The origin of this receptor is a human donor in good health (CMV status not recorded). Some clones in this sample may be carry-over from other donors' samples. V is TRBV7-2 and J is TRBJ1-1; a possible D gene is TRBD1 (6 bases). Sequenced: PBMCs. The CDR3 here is CASSLGGRGVTEAFF. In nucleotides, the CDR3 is TGTGCCAGCAGCTTAGGAGGCAGGGGTGTCACTGAAGCTTTCTTT.